One and the same sample provided the 17 T cell receptor beta chains below, sequenced in a study of molecular identifiers for immune sequencing clone quantification. One entry per CDR3 protein, called by TCRdb with MiXCR from the PCR reads. The sample holds about 640,000 distinct CDR3 sequences, about 20% seen once. The sequenced material came from naive CD8+ T cells from blood, with Jurkat cell RNA spiked in. The sample's subset: FACS-sorted CD8+CD4-CCR7+CD45RA+ naive T cells. Receptors were obtained from a human donor in good health. Some libraries in this study had Jurkat cell RNA spiked in.

This clonotype was recorded at least ten times. This chain joins TRBV28 and TRBJ2-2, with D unclear. Germline lookup yields CDR1 MDHEN and CDR2 SYDVKM. Trimming removed 5 bases from V and 3 bases from J, with 4 bases in between. The CDR3 extends over 12 amino acids. CDR3 amino acids: CASSKDTGELFF. CDR3 in DNA: TGTGCCAGCAGTAAGGACACCGGGGAGCTGTTTTTT.

This clonotype was recorded at least ten times. The genes are TRBV27 and TRBJ1-5; D is unresolved. The CDR3 totals 12 residues. Germline assignment: CDR1 MNHEY and CDR2 SMNVEV (reference sequence). The V and J ends lost 3 bases and 7 bases respectively, with 7 bases between them. Here the CDR3 DNA reads TGTGCCAGCAGTTTTACGGACCAGCCCCAGCATTTT. Translation: CASSFTDQPQHF.

This clonotype came up many times. The CDR3 here is CASSQGGGKEAFF. The CDR3 nucleotides are TGCGCCAGCAGCCAAGGGGGCGGGAAGGAAGCTTTCTTT. V is TRBV4-3 and J is TRBJ1-1; D is possibly TRBD1 (5 bases). CDR1 and CDR2 (germline): LGHNA, YSLEER. Trimming took 1 base from V and 8 from J, leaving 11 bases between them. CDR3 length: 13 amino acids.

About this clonotype itself: One base away lies a much larger clone, so this may be a sequencing read error. The chain employs TRBV6-2 or TRBV6-3 and TRBJ2-5, with 8 bases fitting TRBD2. The CDR3 is 16 amino acids. V trimming: 5 bases; J trimming: 4 bases; junction bases outside the gene matches: 12. Germline assignment: CDR1 MNHEY and CDR2 SVGEGT. DNA of the CDR3: TGTGCCAGCAGTAGCGGGAGCGCGACGTACCGAGAGACCCAGTACTTC. Translating gives CASSSGSATYRETQYF.

This clonotype appeared a few times. The gene calls are TRBV23-1 and TRBJ1-1, with D unclear. TRBV23-1 is designated an ORF whose function remains uncertain. V dropped 7 bases and J dropped 3 bases, with 12 bases sitting between them. The CDR3 runs 13 residues. Here the CDR3 reads CASTKTLDTEAFF. Here the CDR3 DNA reads TGCGCCAGCACTAAAACCCTAGACACTGAAGCTTTCTTT.

This clonotype was counted many times. The chain couples TRBV19 to TRBJ2-6, with no clear D. Germline loops: CDR1 LNHDA, CDR2 SQIVND (reference sequence). Trimming shortened V by 3 bases and J by 2 bases, and 8 bases separated the two germline ends. This CDR3 is 15 amino acids long. The CDR3 spells CASSINTAGANVLTF. CDR3 bases: TGTGCCAGTAGTATTAATACGGCTGGGGCCAACGTCCTGACTTTC. The whole variable domain, filled in from reference TRBV19 and TRBJ2-6, reads DGGITQSPKYLFRKEGQNVTLSCEQNLNHDAMYWYRQDPGQGLRLIYYSQIVNDFQKGDIAEGYSVSREKKESFPLTVTSAQKNPTAFYLCASSINTAGANVLTFGAGSRLTVL.

About this clonotype: One end of the junction fails to match germline, which may point to a read error. The chain couples TRBV4-1 to TRBJ2-2, with D possibly being TRBD1 (6 bases). CDR1 is MGHRA and CDR2 is YSYEKL in the germline V gene. The CDR3 is 16 amino acids. The DNA for the CDR3 is TGCGCCAGCAGCCAATTGGGGGCAACAAACACCGGGGAGCCGTTTTTT. The encoded protein is CASSQLGATNTGEPFF.

In its sample, this clonotype was seen many times. This sequence joins TRBV27 and TRBJ1-2, with D unclear. The germline V gene has CDR1 MNHEY and CDR2 SMNVEV (reference sequence). The CDR3 sequence is 15 residues long. V was trimmed by 2 bases and J by 4 bases, leaving 14 bases between them. The CDR3 here is CASSLRATSVYGYTF. The CDR3 DNA sequence: TGTGCCAGCAGTTTAAGGGCCACAAGCGTCTATGGCTACACCTTC.

J is TRBJ1-1 and V is TRBV25-1; D not certain. There are 13 residues in the CDR3. Germline V lookup: CDR1 MGHDK, CDR2 SYGVNS. V gave up 4 bases and J gave up 4 bases, with 10 bases separating them. The DNA for the CDR3 is TGTGCCAGCAGTGTAGAGGGTCTCACTGAAGCTTTCTTT. As protein: CASSVEGLTEAFF.

There are many counts of this clonotype. J is TRBJ2-7 and V is TRBV29-1; D might be TRBD2 (6 bases). Trimming removed 4 bases from V and 0 bases from J, with 10 bases in between. The CDR3 is 13 amino acids. CDR1 and CDR2 (germline): SQVTM, ANQGSEA. The CDR3 spells CSVGRDSSYEQYF. CDR3 DNA sequence: TGCAGCGTTGGGAGGGACTCCTCCTACGAGCAGTACTTC.

This clonotype was detected only once. A read error may be the cause here, since a much bigger clone is one base away. The chain employs TRBV27 and TRBJ2-3; no clear D gene. Near its end, the DNA agrees better with TRBJ1-5, so the J call may be wrong. CDR1 is MNHEY, CDR2 SMNVEV, per germline (reference sequence). The CDR3 loop spans 13 amino acids. The CDR3 sequence is CASSPSGVHTQHF. Written as DNA, the CDR3 is TGTGCCAGCAGCCCCAGCGGAGTTCATACGCAGCATTTT.

This clonotype was seen repeatedly, ten times or more. The V gene is TRBV9, the J gene TRBJ1-1; D is uncertain. The germline CDR1 and CDR2 sequences are SGDLS and YYNGEE. The V end was cut by 0 bases, the J end by 5 bases, with 17 bases between. The CDR3 is made up of 16 amino acids. The CDR3 coding sequence is TGTGCCAGCAGCGTAGGGGATGGCTACATTGGTACTGAAGCTTTCTTT. Protein product: CASSVGDGYIGTEAFF.

Regarding this clonotype: A much larger clonotype is one base distant, so this may be a read error. V usage is TRBV12-3 or TRBV12-4 and J usage is TRBJ2-5, with TRBD1 as a possible D gene (6 bases). The CDR3 length is 15 residues. The CDR3 nucleotides are TGTGCCAGCGGTTTGGATGACAGGACACAAGAGACCCAGTACTTC. Its protein product is CASGLDDRTQETQYF.

This clonotype was counted many times. This chain joins TRBV30 and TRBJ2-7; possible D gene TRBD2, 5 bases. The CDR3 consists of 13 residues. Trimming shortened V by 2 bases and J by 0 bases, and 8 bases separated the two germline ends. Germline loops: CDR1 GTSNPN, CDR2 SVGIG (reference sequence). CDR3 DNA: TGTGCCTGGAGTCCTGGGAGCTCCTACGAGCAGTACTTC. Amino acids: CAWSPGSSYEQYF.

This clonotype was detected only a few times. The rearrangement links TRBV30 to TRBJ1-2, with D possibly TRBD1 on 6 matching bases. CDR1 is GTSNPN and CDR2 is SVGIG in the germline V gene (reference sequence). The CDR3 extends over 13 amino acids. V shed 3 bases and J shed 8 bases, with 16 bases lying between them. This chain's CDR3 is CAWRQGSPRGYTF. The CDR3 DNA reads as TGTGCCTGGAGGCAGGGGAGTCCGCGGGGCTACACCTTC.

CDR3 region: CASSLVVGQGNSQYF. CDR3 DNA: TGTGCCAGCAGCTTAGTGGTGGGACAGGGTAATTCGCAGTATTTT. V and J are TRBV7-9 and TRBJ2-3; 9 positions agree with TRBD1. Germline V CDR1 and CDR2: SEHNR, FQNEAQ (reference sequence). V lost 1 base, J lost 10 bases, and 9 bases stayed unmatched. The CDR3 has 15 residues.

In regard to this clonotype: A clone one base away is much larger, so this may be a read error. The gene calls are TRBV4-3 and TRBJ2-5; D possibly matches TRBD1 or TRBD2 (5 bases each). The CDR3 consists of 14 residues. Germline lookup yields CDR1 LGHNA and CDR2 YSLEER. V lost 4 bases, J lost 5 bases, and 14 bases lay in between. This CDR3 is CASSRDGGRETQYF. CDR3 in DNA: TGCGCCAGCAGCCGGGACGGCGGCAGGGAGACCCAGTACTTC.